This paragraph covers one TCR beta chain sequence. Its antigen remains unidentified. The sample comes from a study of shared clonotypes between healthy human individuals. Study as a whole: The plates for each donor numbered three CD4 naive, three CD4 memory, two CD8 naive and one CD8 memory. Study-level points and caveats: In a few donors, about 5% of naive CD4 clonotypes appeared in common.

The CDR3 sequence is 13 residues long. With 10 bases removed from V and 1 base from J, the gap between germline ends came to 13 bases. Germline lookup yields CDR1 MDHEN and CDR2 SYDVKM. Per the original data handling: Filtering differed because ImmunoSEQ produced junction-only sequences that carried no quality scores. Some clones are missing from TCRdb's copy, which holds only in-frame ones; the method was immunoSEQ multiplex PCR. Clone size and the V and J calls come from that table; the DNA yielded D and trimming. Of 2 million to 3 million clones in the sample, 93% are singletons; the top ten hold about 0.38%.

Specimen: naive CD4+ T cells from PBMCs. This sample's subset: CD45RA+ positively selected. The TCR was taken from a man aged 18 to 35 in good health. Some clones in this sample may be carry-over from other donors' samples. The genes are TRBV28 and TRBJ1-1, with unresolved D. CDR3 in amino acids: CATLKPSNTEAFF. Here the CDR3 DNA reads TGTGCCACCCTAAAGCCCTCGAACACTGAAGCTTTCTTT.